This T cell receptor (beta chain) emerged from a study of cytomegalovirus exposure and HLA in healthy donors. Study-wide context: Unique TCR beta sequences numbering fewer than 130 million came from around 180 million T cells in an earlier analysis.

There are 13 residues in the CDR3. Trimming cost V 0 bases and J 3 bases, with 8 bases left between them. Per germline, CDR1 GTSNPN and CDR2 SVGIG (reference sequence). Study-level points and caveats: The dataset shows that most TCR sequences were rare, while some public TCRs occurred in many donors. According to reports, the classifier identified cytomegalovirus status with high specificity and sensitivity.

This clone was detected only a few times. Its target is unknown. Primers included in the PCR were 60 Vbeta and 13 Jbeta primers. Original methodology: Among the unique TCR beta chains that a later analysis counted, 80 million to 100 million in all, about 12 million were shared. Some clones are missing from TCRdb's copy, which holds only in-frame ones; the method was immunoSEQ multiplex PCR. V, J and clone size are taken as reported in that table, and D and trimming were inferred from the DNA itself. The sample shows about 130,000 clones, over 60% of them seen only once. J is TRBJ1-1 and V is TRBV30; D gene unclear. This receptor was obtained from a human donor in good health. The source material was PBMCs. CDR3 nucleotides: TGTGCCTGGAGTGTACGGAGTCACACTGAAGCTTTCTTT. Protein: CAWSVRSHTEAFF.